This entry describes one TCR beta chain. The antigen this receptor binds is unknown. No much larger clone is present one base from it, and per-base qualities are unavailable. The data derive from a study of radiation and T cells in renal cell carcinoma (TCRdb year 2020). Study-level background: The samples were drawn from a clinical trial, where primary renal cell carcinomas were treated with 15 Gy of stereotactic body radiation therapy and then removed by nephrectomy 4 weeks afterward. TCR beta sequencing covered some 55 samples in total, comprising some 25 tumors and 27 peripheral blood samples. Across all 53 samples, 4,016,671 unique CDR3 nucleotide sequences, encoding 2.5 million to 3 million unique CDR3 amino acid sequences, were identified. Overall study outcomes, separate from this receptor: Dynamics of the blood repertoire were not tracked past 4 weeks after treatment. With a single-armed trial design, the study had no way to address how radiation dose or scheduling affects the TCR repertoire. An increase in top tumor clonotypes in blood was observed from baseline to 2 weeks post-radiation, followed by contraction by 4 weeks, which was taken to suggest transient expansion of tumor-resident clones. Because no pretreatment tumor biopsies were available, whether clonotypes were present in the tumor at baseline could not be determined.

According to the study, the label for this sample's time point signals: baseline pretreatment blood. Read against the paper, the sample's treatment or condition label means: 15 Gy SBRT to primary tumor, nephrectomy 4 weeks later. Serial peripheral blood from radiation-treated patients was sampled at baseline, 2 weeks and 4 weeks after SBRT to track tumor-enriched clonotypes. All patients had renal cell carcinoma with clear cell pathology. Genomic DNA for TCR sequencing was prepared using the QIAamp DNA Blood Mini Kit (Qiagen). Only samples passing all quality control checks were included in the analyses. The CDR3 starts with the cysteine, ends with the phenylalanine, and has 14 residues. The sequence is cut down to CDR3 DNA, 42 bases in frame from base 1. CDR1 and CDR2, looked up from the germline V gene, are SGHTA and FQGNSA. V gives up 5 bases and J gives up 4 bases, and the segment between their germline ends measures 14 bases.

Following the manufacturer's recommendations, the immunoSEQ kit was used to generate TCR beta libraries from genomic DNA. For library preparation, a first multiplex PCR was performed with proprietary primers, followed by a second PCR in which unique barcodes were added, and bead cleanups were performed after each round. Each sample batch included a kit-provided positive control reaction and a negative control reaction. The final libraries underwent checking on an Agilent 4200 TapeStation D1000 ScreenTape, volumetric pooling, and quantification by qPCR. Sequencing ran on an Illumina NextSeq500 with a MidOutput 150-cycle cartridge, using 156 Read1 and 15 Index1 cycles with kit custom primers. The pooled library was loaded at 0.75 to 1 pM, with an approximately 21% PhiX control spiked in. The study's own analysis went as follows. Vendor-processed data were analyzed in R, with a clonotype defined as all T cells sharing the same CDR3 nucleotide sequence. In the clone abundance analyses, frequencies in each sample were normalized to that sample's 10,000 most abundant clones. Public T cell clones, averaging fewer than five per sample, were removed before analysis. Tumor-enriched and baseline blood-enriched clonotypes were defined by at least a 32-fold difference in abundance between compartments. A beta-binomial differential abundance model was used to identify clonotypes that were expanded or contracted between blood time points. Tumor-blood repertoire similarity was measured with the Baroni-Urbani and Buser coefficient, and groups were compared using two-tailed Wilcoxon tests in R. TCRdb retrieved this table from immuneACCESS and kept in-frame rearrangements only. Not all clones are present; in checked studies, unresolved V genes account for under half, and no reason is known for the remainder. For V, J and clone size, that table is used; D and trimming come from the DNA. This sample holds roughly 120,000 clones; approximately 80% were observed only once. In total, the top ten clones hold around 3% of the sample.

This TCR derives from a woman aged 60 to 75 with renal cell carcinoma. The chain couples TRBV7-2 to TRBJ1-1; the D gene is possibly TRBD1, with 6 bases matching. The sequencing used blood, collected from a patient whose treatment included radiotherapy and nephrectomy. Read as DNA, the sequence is TGTGCCAGCAGCCTACAGGGTGGGTCCACTGAAGCTTTCTTT. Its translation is CASSLQGGSTEAFF.